This T cell receptor (beta chain) came from a study of blood T cell repertoires in COVID-19. On the study more broadly: From the United States, Italy and Spain came samples of acute and convalescent COVID-19. Nucleic acid was either cDNA or gDNA, and it came from T cells, B-cell-depleted T cells, or PBMCs.

Authors' processing steps: For nucleated cells, counts were estimated from reference gene primer amplification. Libraries were prepared by immunoSEQ multiplex PCR; TCRdb keeps only in-frame clonotypes and omits some of them. The V and J calls and the clone size are those of that table, but D and trimming were determined from the DNA. The sample records around 100,000 clones, almost 80% being singletons. The CDR3 totals 17 residues. V lost 3 bases to trimming and J lost 8 bases; unmatched junction nucleotides: 10. CDR1 and CDR2 from the germline V gene are SNHLY and FYNNEI. Sequenced sample: peripheral blood. The chain links TRBV2 to TRBJ2-3; TRBD2 matches at 14 bases. The TCR originated in a man between 70 and 80 years old with active or convalescent COVID-19. The CDR3 DNA is TGTGCCAGCAGTGAGCCCGGACTAGCGGGGGGTTCCGGTACGCAGTATTTT. Amino acids: CASSEPGLAGGSGTQYF.